Each of the 18 T cell receptor beta chains below was sequenced from the same sample in a study of Ad26.COV2.S vaccination and SARS-CoV-2 variants. The repertoire was sequenced with immunoSEQ multiplex PCR; TCRdb's copy has only in-frame clones and lacks some. The sample consists of around 310,000 clones, roughly 90% of them appearing once. As for treatment: around 19 received Ad26.COV2.S at low or high dose, single or two shots; 5 received placebo; per-sample allocation not given. Sampling took place 63 days after the first vaccine or placebo injection. The source was peripheral blood, collected in a trial of Ad26.COV2.S vaccine versus placebo. These receptors were taken from a person aged 18-60 years who received the Ad26.COV2.S COVID-19 vaccine or a placebo.

V gene TRBV6-2 or TRBV6-3 combines with J gene TRBJ2-3; the match to TRBD2 covers 9 bases. The CDR3 runs to 16 residues. Germline V lookup: CDR1 MNHEY, CDR2 SVGEGT. Trimming took 6 bases from V and 5 from J; bases not matched to a gene: 12. Written as DNA, the CDR3 is TGTGCCAGCAGCCAGTCGGCGGGAGGGTGGAAAGATACGCAGTATTTT. It translates to CASSQSAGGWKDTQYF.

The CDR3 reads CASSEQRAGHYEQYF. In DNA, the CDR3 is TGTGCCAGCAGTGAACAAAGGGCAGGACATTACGAGCAGTACTTC. V is TRBV2 and J is TRBJ2-7; perhaps TRBD1 as D (5 bases). Trimming took off 2 bases at V and 4 bases at J, with 15 bases between the two ends. Germline loops: CDR1 SNHLY, CDR2 FYNNEI. This CDR3 spans 15 amino acids.

This sequence joins TRBV9 and TRBJ2-3; D is perhaps TRBD1 (6 bases). V was shortened by 3 bases and J by 11 bases, with 13 bases between the two germline ends. The CDR3 extends over 12 amino acids. From germline, CDR1 is SGDLS and CDR2 YYNGEE. CDR3 nucleotide sequence: TGTGCCAGCAGCGGACAGGATAACATGCAGTATTTT. Residues: CASSGQDNMQYF.

The chain is built from TRBV7-2 and TRBJ1-3, with TRBD1 as a possible D gene (5 bases). This CDR3 contains 17 residues. Trimming took off 4 bases at V and 1 base at J, with 17 bases between the two ends. Germline CDR1 and CDR2: SGHTA and FQGNSA. CDR3 bases: TGTGCCAGCAGCTACACCGGGACGGGAGGTTCTGGAAACACCATATATTTT. Translated: CASSYTGTGGSGNTIYF.

The V and J genes are TRBV7-2 and TRBJ2-7; 8 bases are a match to TRBD2. The J segment lost 9 bases and the V segment lost 4 bases, leaving 11 bases of the junction unmatched. Germline lookup yields CDR1 SGHTA and CDR2 FQGNSA. CDR3 length: 14 residues. The CDR3 nucleotides are TGTGCCAGCAGCTCCACTAGCGGCGTCGGCGGGCAGTACGTC. Translating it yields CASSSTSGVGGQYV.

This clone was observed a single time. The rearrangement joins TRBV19 to TRBJ1-5, with D unclear. Germline CDR1 reads LNHDA; CDR2 reads SQIVND (reference sequence). Between the trimmed V and J ends, which lost 3 bases and 2 bases, there was a span of 5 bases. The CDR3 has 13 amino acids. CDR3 amino acids: CASSIDGNQPQHF. CDR3 coding DNA: TGTGCCAGTAGTATTGATGGCAATCAGCCCCAGCATTTT.

The chain combines TRBV15 with TRBJ2-2; no firm D call. This CDR3 comprises 16 residues. CDR1 is LNHNV and CDR2 is YYDKDF in the germline V gene (reference sequence). V was trimmed by 0 bases and J by 7 bases, leaving 15 bases between them. The CDR3 is CATSRDIDGRIGELFF. In DNA, the CDR3 is TGTGCCACCAGCAGAGATATAGACGGGCGAATCGGGGAGCTGTTTTTT.

The chain couples TRBV5-5 to TRBJ1-2; weak D call: TRBD1 (6 bases). V was cut by 1 base and J by 2 bases, with 12 bases left in between. The CDR3 extends over 15 amino acids. The germline gives CDR1 SGHKS, CDR2 YYEKEE (reference sequence). CDR3 coding DNA: TGTGCCAGCAGCTTGATGCGGGGGCAGAACTATGGCTACACCTTC. This translates into CASSLMRGQNYGYTF.

The chain uses TRBV11-3 and TRBJ2-2, with 12 bases identical to TRBD2. This CDR3 region has 15 residues. Unmatched junction bases numbered 4, after V lost 4 bases and J lost 7 bases. Germline loops: CDR1 SGHNT, CDR2 YENEEA. The CDR3 loop reads CASSSTSGSIGELFF. The CDR3, as DNA: TGTGCCAGCAGCTCGACTAGCGGGAGTATCGGGGAGCTGTTTTTT.

Remarks on this clone: Other DNA sequences in this specimen translate into the identical CDR3. This sequence joins TRBV2 and TRBJ1-6; no clear D gene. The CDR3 is 15 amino acids. V dropped 8 bases and J dropped 0 bases, with 11 bases sitting between them. Germline lookup yields CDR1 SNHLY and CDR2 FYNNEI. CDR3 region: CASSGQSSYNSPLHF. The CDR3 bases are TGTGCCAGCTCGGGCCAGAGCTCCTATAATTCACCCCTCCACTTT.

This clone was observed a single time. This chain connects TRBV18 to TRBJ1-2; the D gene is possibly TRBD1 (5 bases). The V gene's germline CDR1 is KGHSH and CDR2 LQKENI. The CDR3 is 13 amino acids. Between the trimmed V and J ends, which lost 1 base and 4 bases, there was a span of 7 bases. The CDR3 spells CASSPQGTYGYTF. DNA of the CDR3: TGTGCCAGCTCACCACAGGGGACCTATGGCTACACCTTC.

The chain couples TRBV15 to TRBJ2-3; 12 positions agree with TRBD2. J was trimmed by 6 bases and V by 0 bases; bases with no gene match: 7. This CDR3 is built from 17 residues. Germline loops: CDR1 LNHNV, CDR2 YYDKDF (reference sequence). The chain's CDR3 is CATSRERTSGNGDTQYF. As DNA, the CDR3 is TGTGCCACCAGCAGAGAACGGACTAGCGGGAATGGGGATACGCAGTATTTT.

The chain is built from TRBV2 and TRBJ1-3; no clear D gene. This CDR3 has 14 residues. V was pared by 5 bases and J by 4 bases, with 12 bases between. Germline V CDR1 and CDR2: SNHLY, FYNNEI. The CDR3 DNA reads TGTGCCAGCAGTCCCGGGAAGAAAGGAAACACCATATATTTT. It translates to CASSPGKKGNTIYF.

The chain links TRBV7-6 to TRBJ2-2; 7 bases map to TRBD2. The germline V gene has CDR1 SGHVS and CDR2 FNYEAQ. The CDR3 length is 18 residues. J gave up 3 bases and V 5 bases, and 15 bases lay outside the gene matches. Here the CDR3 reads CASSPSLGGDLYTGELFF. CDR3 in DNA: TGTGCCAGCAGCCCCTCACTGGGGGGGGACCTCTACACCGGGGAGCTGTTTTTT.

The gene calls are TRBV7-2 and TRBJ2-3; perhaps TRBD2 as D (6 bases). Germline-derived CDR1 and CDR2 are SGHTA and FQGNSA. The CDR3 loop spans 18 amino acids. The V gene lost 2 bases and the J gene lost 0 bases, with 18 bases spanning the gap. The CDR3 is CASSLRVGTYTSTDTQYF. CDR3 sequence (DNA): TGTGCCAGCAGCTTAAGGGTTGGGACTTACACTAGCACAGATACGCAGTATTTT.

The chain combines TRBV19 with TRBJ2-1, with 8 bases fitting TRBD2. Germline loops: CDR1 LNHDA, CDR2 SQIVND (reference sequence). The junction had 12 bases not matched to a gene; V was cut back by 5 bases and J by 3 bases. The CDR3 runs 17 residues. In DNA, the CDR3 is TGTGCCAGTAGTTCCGATGTGGCGGGAGGTAACTACAATGAGCAGTTCTTC. It is translated as CASSSDVAGGNYNEQFF. The full variable domain, rest sourced from reference TRBV19 and TRBJ2-1, is DGGITQSPKYLFRKEGQNVTLSCEQNLNHDAMYWYRQDPGQGLRLIYYSQIVNDFQKGDIAEGYSVSREKKESFPLTVTSAQKNPTAFYLCASSSDVAGGNYNEQFFGPGTRLTVL.

The chain combines TRBV19 with TRBJ1-5; tentative D call: TRBD1 (5 bases). Germline CDR1 reads LNHDA; CDR2 reads SQIVND (reference sequence). Trimming took 4 bases from V and 0 from J, leaving 10 bases between them. The CDR3 consists of 15 residues. The CDR3 bases are TGTGCCAGTAGTAGAAGGGACTTTAGCAATCAGCCCCAGCATTTT. Its translation is CASSRRDFSNQPQHF. The full variable domain, with the rest looked up from reference TRBV19 and TRBJ1-5, is DGGITQSPKYLFRKEGQNVTLSCEQNLNHDAMYWYRQDPGQGLRLIYYSQIVNDFQKGDIAEGYSVSREKKESFPLTVTSAQKNPTAFYLCASSRRDFSNQPQHFGDGTRLSIL.

The J gene is TRBJ1-5, the V gene TRBV28; 8 nucleotides line up with TRBD1. The CDR3 totals 15 residues. Looked up from germline, CDR1 is MDHEN and CDR2 is SYDVKM. Trimming took 6 bases from V and 7 from J; bases not matched to a gene: 11. Here the CDR3 reads CASRGPGQGGQPQHF. CDR3 sequence (DNA): TGTGCCAGCAGAGGTCCTGGACAGGGTGGGCAGCCCCAGCATTTT.